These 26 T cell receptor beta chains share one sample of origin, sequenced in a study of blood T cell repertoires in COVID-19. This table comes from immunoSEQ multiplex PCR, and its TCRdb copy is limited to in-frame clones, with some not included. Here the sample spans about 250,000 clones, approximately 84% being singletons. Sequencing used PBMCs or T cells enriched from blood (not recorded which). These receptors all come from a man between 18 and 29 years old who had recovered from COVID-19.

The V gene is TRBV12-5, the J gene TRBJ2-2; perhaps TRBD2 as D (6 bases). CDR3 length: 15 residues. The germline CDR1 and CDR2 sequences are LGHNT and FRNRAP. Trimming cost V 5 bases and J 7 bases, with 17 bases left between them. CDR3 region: CASGGGTSPRGELFF. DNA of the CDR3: TGTGCTAGTGGTGGAGGGACTTCCCCCCGCGGGGAGCTGTTTTTT.

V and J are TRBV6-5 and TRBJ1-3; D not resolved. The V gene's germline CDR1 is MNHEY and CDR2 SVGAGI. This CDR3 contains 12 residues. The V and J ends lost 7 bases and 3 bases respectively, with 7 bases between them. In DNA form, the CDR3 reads TGTGCCAGCATGACTCTTGGAAACACCATATATTTT. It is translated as CASMTLGNTIYF.

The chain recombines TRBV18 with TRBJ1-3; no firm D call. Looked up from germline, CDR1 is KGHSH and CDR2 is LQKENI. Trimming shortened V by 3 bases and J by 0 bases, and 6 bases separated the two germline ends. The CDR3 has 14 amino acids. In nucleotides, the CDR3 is TGTGCCAGCTCACCCGAGAACTCTGGAAACACCATATATTTT. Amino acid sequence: CASSPENSGNTIYF.

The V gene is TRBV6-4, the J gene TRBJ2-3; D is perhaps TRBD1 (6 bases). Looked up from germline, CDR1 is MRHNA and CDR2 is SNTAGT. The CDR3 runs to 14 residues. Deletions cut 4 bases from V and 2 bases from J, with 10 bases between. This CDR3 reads CASSAGAHTDTQYF. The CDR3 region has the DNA TGTGCCAGCAGTGCAGGGGCACACACAGATACGCAGTATTTT.

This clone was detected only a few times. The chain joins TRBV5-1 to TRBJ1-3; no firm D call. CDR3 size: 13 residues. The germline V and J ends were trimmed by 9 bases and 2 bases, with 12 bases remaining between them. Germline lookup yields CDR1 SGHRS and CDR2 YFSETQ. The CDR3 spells CATAPNPGNTIYF. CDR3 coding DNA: TGCGCCACCGCGCCCAATCCTGGAAACACCATATATTTT.

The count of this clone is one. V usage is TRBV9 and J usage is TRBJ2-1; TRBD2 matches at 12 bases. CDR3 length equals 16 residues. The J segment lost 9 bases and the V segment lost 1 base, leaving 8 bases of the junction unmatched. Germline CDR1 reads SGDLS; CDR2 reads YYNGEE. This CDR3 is CASSVTGLAGLGEQFF. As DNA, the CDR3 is TGTGCCAGCAGCGTAACCGGACTAGCGGGATTGGGTGAGCAGTTCTTC.

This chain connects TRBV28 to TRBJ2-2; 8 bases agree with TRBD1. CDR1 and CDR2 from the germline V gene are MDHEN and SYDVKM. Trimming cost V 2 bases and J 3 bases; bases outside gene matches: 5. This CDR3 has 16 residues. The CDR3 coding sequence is TGTGCCAGCAGTTTAGCGGGACAGGCACACACCGGGGAGCTGTTTTTT. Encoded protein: CASSLAGQAHTGELFF.

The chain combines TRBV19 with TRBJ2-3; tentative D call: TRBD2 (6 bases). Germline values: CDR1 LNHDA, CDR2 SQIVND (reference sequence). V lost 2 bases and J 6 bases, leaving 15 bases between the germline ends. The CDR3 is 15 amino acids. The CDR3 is CASSITGAAGDTQYF. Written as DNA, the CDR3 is TGTGCCAGTAGTATAACCGGGGCCGCGGGGGATACGCAGTATTTT.

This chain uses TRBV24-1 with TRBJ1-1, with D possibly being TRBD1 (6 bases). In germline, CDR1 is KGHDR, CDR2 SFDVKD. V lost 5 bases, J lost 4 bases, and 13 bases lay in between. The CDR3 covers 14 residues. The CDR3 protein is CATSATGLRTEAFF. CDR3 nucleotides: TGTGCCACCAGTGCGACAGGCCTTCGCACTGAAGCTTTCTTT.

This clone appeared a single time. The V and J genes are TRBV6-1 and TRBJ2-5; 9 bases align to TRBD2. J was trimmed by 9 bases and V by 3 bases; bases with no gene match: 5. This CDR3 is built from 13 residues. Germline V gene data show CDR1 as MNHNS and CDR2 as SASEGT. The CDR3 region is CASSDQGGGAQYF. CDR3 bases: TGTGCCAGCAGTGATCAGGGCGGGGGGGCCCAGTACTTC.

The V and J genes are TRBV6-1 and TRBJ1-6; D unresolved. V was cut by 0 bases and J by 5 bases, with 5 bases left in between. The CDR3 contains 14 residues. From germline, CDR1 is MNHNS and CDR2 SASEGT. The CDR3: CASSEAPDNSPLHF. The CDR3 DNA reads TGTGCCAGCAGTGAAGCGCCAGATAATTCACCCCTCCACTTT.

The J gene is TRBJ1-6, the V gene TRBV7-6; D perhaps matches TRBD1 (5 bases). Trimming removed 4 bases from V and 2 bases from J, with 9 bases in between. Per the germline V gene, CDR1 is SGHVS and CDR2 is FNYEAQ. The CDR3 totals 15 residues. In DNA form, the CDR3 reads TGTGCCAGCAGCTCCAAGACAGCCTATAATTCACCCCTCCACTTT. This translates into CASSSKTAYNSPLHF.

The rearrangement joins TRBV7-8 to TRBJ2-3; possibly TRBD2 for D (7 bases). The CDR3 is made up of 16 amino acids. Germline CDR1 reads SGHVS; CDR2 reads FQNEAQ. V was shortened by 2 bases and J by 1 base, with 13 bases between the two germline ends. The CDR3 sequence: CASSLTGGSGTDTQYF. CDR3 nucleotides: TGTGCCAGCAGCTTAACGGGGGGCTCGGGCACAGATACGCAGTATTTT.

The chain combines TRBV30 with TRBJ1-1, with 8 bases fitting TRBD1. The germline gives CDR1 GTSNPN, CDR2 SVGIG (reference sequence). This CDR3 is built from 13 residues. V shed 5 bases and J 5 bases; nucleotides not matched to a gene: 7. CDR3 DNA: TGTGCCTGGCTTGGACAGGGCCTGACTGAAGCTTTCTTT. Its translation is CAWLGQGLTEAFF.

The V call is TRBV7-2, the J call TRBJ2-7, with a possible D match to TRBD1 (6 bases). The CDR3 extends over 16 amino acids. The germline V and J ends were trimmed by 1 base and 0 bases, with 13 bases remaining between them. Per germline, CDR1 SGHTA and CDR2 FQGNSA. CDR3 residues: CASSLGARGSSYEQYF. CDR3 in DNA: TGTGCCAGCAGCTTAGGAGCCAGGGGAAGCTCCTACGAGCAGTACTTC.

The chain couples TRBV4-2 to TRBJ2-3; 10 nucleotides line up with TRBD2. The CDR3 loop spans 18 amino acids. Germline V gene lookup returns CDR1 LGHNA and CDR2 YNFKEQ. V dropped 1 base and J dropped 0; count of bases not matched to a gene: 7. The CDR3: CASSQVLSGRASTDTQYF. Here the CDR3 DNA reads TGTGCCAGCAGCCAAGTCTTGAGCGGGAGGGCTAGCACAGATACGCAGTATTTT.

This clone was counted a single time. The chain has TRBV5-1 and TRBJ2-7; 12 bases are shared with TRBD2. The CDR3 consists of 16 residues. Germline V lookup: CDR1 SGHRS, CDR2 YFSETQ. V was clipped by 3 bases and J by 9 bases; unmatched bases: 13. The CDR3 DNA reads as TGCGCCAGCAGCTCCCCGGGACTAGCGGGTGCCTCGGGGCAGTACTTC. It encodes CASSSPGLAGASGQYF. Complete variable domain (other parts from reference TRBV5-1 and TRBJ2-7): KAGVTQTPRYLIKTRGQQVTLSCSPISGHRSVSWYQQTPGQGLQFLFEYFSETQRNKGNFPGRFSGRQFSNSRSEMNVSTLELGDSALYLCASSSPGLAGASGQYFGPGTRLTVT.

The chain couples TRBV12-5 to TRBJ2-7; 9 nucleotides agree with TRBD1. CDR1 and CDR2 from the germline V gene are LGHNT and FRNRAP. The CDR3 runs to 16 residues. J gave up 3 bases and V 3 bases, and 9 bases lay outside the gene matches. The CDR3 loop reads CASGFDRDRDLYEQYF. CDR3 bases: TGTGCTAGTGGTTTCGACCGGGACAGGGACCTCTACGAGCAGTACTTC.

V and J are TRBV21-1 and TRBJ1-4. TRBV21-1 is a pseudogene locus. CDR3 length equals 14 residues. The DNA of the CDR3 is TGTGCCAGCAGCAAAGGTTCGGGTAATGAAAAACTGTTTTTT. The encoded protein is CASSKGSGNEKLFF.

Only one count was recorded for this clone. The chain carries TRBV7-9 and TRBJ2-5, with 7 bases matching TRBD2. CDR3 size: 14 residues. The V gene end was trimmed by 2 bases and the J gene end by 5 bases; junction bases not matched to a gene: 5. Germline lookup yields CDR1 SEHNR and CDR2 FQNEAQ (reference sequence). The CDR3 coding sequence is TGTGCCAGCAGCTTAAGACTAGCCGCGGAGACCCAGTACTTC. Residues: CASSLRLAAETQYF.

The CDR3 loop is CASIDRVGGYEQYF. The CDR3 DNA reads TGTGCCAGCATCGACAGGGTAGGGGGCTACGAGCAGTACTTC. This chain connects TRBV5-6 to TRBJ2-7; TRBD1 agrees at 7 bases. The CDR3 consists of 14 residues. Germline CDR1 is SGHDT and CDR2 is YYEEEE. The ends lost 6 bases at V and 3 bases at J; junction bases unmatched: 9. Filled out from reference TRBV5-6 and TRBJ2-7, the complete variable domain reads DAGVTQSPTHLIKTRGQQVTLRCSPKSGHDTVSWYQQALGQGPQFIFQYYEEEERQRGNFPDRFSGHQFPNYSSELNVNALLLGDSALYLCASIDRVGGYEQYFGPGTRLTVT.

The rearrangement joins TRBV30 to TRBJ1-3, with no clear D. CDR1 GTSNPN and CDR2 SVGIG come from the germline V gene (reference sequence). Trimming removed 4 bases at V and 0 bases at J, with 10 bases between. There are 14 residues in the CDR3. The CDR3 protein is CAWKWGDSGNTIYF. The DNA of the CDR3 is TGTGCCTGGAAATGGGGAGACTCTGGAAACACCATATATTTT.

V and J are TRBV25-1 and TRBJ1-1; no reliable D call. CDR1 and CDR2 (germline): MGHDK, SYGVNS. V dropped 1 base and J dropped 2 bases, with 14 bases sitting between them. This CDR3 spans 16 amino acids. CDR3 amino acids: CASSEWGVEGNTEAFF. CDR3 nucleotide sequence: TGTGCCAGCAGTGAATGGGGTGTGGAGGGCAACACTGAAGCTTTCTTT.

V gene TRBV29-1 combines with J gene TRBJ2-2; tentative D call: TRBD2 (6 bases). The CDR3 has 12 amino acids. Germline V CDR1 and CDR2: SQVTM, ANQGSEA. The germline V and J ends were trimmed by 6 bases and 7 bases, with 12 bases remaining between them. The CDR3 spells CSVTAGYGELFF. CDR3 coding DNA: TGCAGCGTAACCGCGGGGTACGGGGAGCTGTTTTTT.

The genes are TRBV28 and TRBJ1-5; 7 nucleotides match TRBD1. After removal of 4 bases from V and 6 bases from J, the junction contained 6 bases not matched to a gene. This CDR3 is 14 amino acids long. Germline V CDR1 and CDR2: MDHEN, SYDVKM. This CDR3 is CASSSGQMRQPQHF. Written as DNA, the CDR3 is TGTGCCAGCAGTTCGGGACAGATGCGTCAGCCCCAGCATTTT.

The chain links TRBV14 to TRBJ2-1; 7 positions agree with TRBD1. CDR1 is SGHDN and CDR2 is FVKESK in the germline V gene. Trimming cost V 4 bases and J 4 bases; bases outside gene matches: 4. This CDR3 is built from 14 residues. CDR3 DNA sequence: TGTGCCAGCAGCCCGACAGGGCAATACAATGAGCAGTTCTTC. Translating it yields CASSPTGQYNEQFF. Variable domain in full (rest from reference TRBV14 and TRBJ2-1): EAGVTQFPSHSVIEKGQTVTLRCDPISGHDNLYWYRRVMGKEIKFLLHFVKESKQDESGMPNNRFLAERTGGTYSTLKVQPAELEDSGVYFCASSPTGQYNEQFFGPGTRLTVL.